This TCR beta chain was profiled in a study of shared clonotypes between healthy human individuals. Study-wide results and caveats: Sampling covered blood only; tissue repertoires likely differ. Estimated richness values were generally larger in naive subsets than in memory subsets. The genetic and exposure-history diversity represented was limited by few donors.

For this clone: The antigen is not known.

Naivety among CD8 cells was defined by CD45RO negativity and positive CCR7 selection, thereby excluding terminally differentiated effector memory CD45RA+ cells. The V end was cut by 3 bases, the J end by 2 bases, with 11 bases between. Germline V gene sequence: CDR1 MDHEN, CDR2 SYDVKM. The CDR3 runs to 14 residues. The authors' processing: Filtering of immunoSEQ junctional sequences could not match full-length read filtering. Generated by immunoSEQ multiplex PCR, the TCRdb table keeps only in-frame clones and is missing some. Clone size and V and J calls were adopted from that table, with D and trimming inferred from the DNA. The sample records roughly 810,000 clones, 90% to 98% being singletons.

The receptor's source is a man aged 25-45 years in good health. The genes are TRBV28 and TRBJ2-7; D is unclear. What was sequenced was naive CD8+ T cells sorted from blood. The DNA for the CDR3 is TGTGCCAGCAGTTTCCGATGGGTAACCTACGAGCAGTACTTC. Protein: CASSFRWVTYEQYF.